These 31 T cell receptor beta chains came from one sample sequenced in a study of T cell repertoires in cytomegalovirus infection. TCRdb passed the reads through MiXCR, listing each CDR3 protein once. Of around 630,000 distinct CDR3 sequences detected, 20% to 30% appear once; the ten largest clones hold less than 10%. Sample: CD8+ T cells from PBMCs. The receptors shown here come from a human donor in good health (CMV status not recorded). Some clones in this sample may be carry-over from other donors' samples.

The V gene is TRBV15, the J gene TRBJ1-3; the D is unclear. CDR3 length: 17 residues. V was cut by 0 bases and J by 2 bases, with 14 bases left in between. Per the germline V gene, CDR1 is LNHNV and CDR2 is YYDKDF (reference sequence). CDR3 sequence reads: CATSRDRGVGPGNTIYF. CDR3 sequence (DNA): TGTGCCACCAGCAGAGATCGTGGAGTCGGGCCTGGAAACACCATATATTTT.

J is TRBJ2-2 and V is TRBV7-9; perhaps TRBD1 as D (5 bases). Germline loops: CDR1 SEHNR, CDR2 FQNEAQ (reference sequence). This CDR3 spans 13 amino acids. V lost 6 bases and J lost 4, with 9 bases in between. The CDR3 loop reads CASRGQITGELFF. The DNA of the CDR3 is TGTGCCAGCAGGGGGCAGATCACCGGGGAGCTGTTTTTT.

The chain carries TRBV19 and TRBJ1-1, with 10 bases fitting TRBD1. The CDR3 sequence is 15 residues long. The ends lost 6 bases at V and 4 bases at J; junction bases unmatched: 8. Germline V CDR1 and CDR2: LNHDA, SQIVND (reference sequence). The CDR3 loop reads CASSRDRGGSTEAFF. In DNA form, the CDR3 reads TGTGCCAGTAGCCGGGACAGGGGAGGAAGCACTGAAGCTTTCTTT. The full variable domain, in which reference TRBV19 and TRBJ1-1 provide the parts outside the CDR3, is DGGITQSPKYLFRKEGQNVTLSCEQNLNHDAMYWYRQDPGQGLRLIYYSQIVNDFQKGDIAEGYSVSREKKESFPLTVTSAQKNPTAFYLCASSRDRGGSTEAFFGQGTRLTVV.

J is TRBJ2-1 and V is TRBV7-6, with 14 positions matching TRBD2. This CDR3 region has 17 residues. CDR1 and CDR2 from the germline V gene are SGHVS and FNYEAQ. V gave up 3 bases and J gave up 2 bases; unmatched junction bases: 3. In nucleotides, the CDR3 is TGTGCCAGCAGCTTCGAGACTAGCGGGGGGGCCTACAATGAGCAGTTCTTC. Translation: CASSFETSGGAYNEQFF.

The sample holds a few counts of this clonotype. The CDR3 nucleotides are TGCGCCAGCAGCTTTAATTCACCCCTCCACTTT. Translation: CASSFNSPLHF. The gene calls are TRBV5-1 and TRBJ1-6; the D is unclear. This CDR3 has 11 residues. Germline V gives CDR1 SGHRS, CDR2 YFSETQ. Trimming took 2 bases from V and 6 from J, leaving 0 bases between them. Using reference TRBV5-1 and TRBJ1-6 for the parts outside the CDR3, the full variable domain is KAGVTQTPRYLIKTRGQQVTLSCSPISGHRSVSWYQQTPGQGLQFLFEYFSETQRNKGNFPGRFSGRQFSNSRSEMNVSTLELGDSALYLCASSFNSPLHFGNGTRLTVT.

This chain uses TRBV29-1 with TRBJ2-1, with D hard to call. The germline CDR1 and CDR2 sequences are SQVTM and ANQGSEA. CDR3 length: 10 residues. V lost 4 bases to trimming and J lost 8 bases, with 6 bases between them. CDR3 nucleotide sequence: TGCAGCGTTGGGCCGGATGAGCAGTTCTTC. It is translated as CSVGPDEQFF.

This clonotype was recorded many times. The gene calls are TRBV6-2 or TRBV6-3 and TRBJ2-7; 8 nucleotides align to TRBD1. Germline CDR1 reads MNHEY; CDR2 reads SVGEGT. The CDR3 has 14 amino acids. V gave up 5 bases and J gave up 2 bases; unmatched junction bases: 5. The chain's CDR3 is CASSTQGAAYEQYV. The CDR3 DNA is TGTGCCAGCAGTACCCAGGGGGCGGCCTACGAGCAGTACGTC.

Comments on this clonotype: Germline and junction disagree at one end, which may indicate a read error. The CDR3: CTISESWIGTGAAKTETQYF. As DNA, the CDR3 is TGTACCATCAGTGAGTCGTGGATCGGGACAGGGGCCGCGAAAACGGAGACCCAGTACTTC. The gene calls are TRBV10-3 and TRBJ2-5, with TRBD1 identical over 10 bases. CDR1 is ENHRY and CDR2 is SYGVKD in the germline V gene. The CDR3 length is 20 residues.

This clonotype was seen many times. The V and J genes are TRBV7-9 and TRBJ1-1; no firm D call. CDR1 is SEHNR, CDR2 FQNEAQ, per germline (reference sequence). The ends were cut back, 5 bases at V and 5 bases at J, with 15 bases in the middle. This CDR3 is 14 amino acids long. As DNA, the CDR3 is TGTGCCAGCAGCCCCCCGGGGTGGAATACTGAAGCTTTCTTT. Amino acids: CASSPPGWNTEAFF.

The chain has TRBV7-6 and TRBJ1-5; D gene uncertain. Trimming took off 4 bases at V and 6 bases at J, with 16 bases between the two ends. CDR1 is SGHVS and CDR2 is FNYEAQ in the germline V gene. The CDR3 runs to 15 residues. CDR3 nucleotides: TGTGCCAGCAGCTCGGACCCGGGAGACGGTCAGCCCCAGCATTTT. Residues: CASSSDPGDGQPQHF.

With respect to this clonotype: A much bigger clone sits one base away, suggesting this may be a read error. V is TRBV7-6 and J is TRBJ2-3; TRBD2 is a possible D gene (7 bases). Looked up from germline, CDR1 is SGHVS and CDR2 is FNYEAQ. The ends were cut back, 10 bases at V and 2 bases at J, with 13 bases in the middle. The CDR3 is 13 residues long. CDR3 bases: TGTGCCAAAAACGGGGGGCTCACAGATACGCAGTATTTT. It is translated as CAKNGGLTDTQYF.

Comment on this clonotype: The junction departs from the called germline gene at one end, perhaps through a read error. The chain links TRBV2 to TRBJ2-1; D unclear. CDR3 size: 13 residues. CDR1 is SNHLY and CDR2 is FYNNEI in the germline V gene. This CDR3 is CVSRLLESNEQFF. The CDR3 DNA follows: TGTGTCAGCAGATTACTGGAATCGAATGAGCAGTTCTTC.

This sequence joins TRBV12-3 or TRBV12-4 and TRBJ2-3; possible D gene TRBD1, 6 bases. Trimming removed 6 bases from V and 0 bases from J, with 7 bases in between. The CDR3 contains 13 residues. The CDR3 spells CASRGASTDTQYF. As DNA, the CDR3 is TGTGCCAGCAGGGGGGCCAGCACAGATACGCAGTATTTT.

This chain connects TRBV20-1 to TRBJ2-1; 8 bases align to TRBD2. The CDR3 spans 14 residues. Germline V CDR1 and CDR2: DFQATT, SNEGSKA (reference sequence). Germline trimming cut 5 bases from V and 8 bases from J; bases unmatched to any gene: 11. The CDR3 DNA sequence: TGCAGTGCTCCCCGGGGGGGCCGTGCATATGAGCAGTTCTTC. It translates to CSAPRGGRAYEQFF.

Comment on this clonotype: This may stem from a read error, because a much larger clone lies one nucleotide away. The genes are TRBV11-2 and TRBJ2-3; TRBD2 matches at 8 bases. The CDR3 covers 16 residues. Germline CDR1 and CDR2: SGHAT and FQNNGV. The J segment lost 8 bases and the V segment lost 2 bases, leaving 12 bases of the junction unmatched. This CDR3 reads CASSLWGLVENGTQYF. In DNA, the CDR3 is TGTGCCAGCAGCTTATGGGGACTAGTAGAGAACGGTACGCAGTATTTT.

This clonotype was detected many times. The chain carries TRBV27 and TRBJ1-5; 8 bases line up with TRBD1. J was trimmed by 5 bases and V by 5 bases; bases with no gene match: 5. Germline V gives CDR1 MNHEY, CDR2 SMNVEV (reference sequence). The CDR3 length is 14 residues. CDR3 coding DNA: TGTGCCAGCAGTCCTCAGGGGGCCCATCAGCCCCAGCATTTT. This translates into CASSPQGAHQPQHF.

This clonotype was observed once. The junction departs from the called germline gene at one end, perhaps through a read error. The rearrangement uses TRBV19 and TRBJ2-1; D is possibly TRBD1 (5 bases). The germline V gene has CDR1 LNHDA and CDR2 SQIVND (reference sequence). This CDR3 is 15 amino acids long. CDR3 residues: CVSSPRAAGYNEQFF. The CDR3 coding sequence is TGTGTCAGTAGTCCTCGGGCGGCAGGGTACAATGAGCAGTTCTTC. Looking up the rest from reference TRBV19 and TRBJ2-1 gives the full variable domain: DGGITQSPKYLFRKEGQNVTLSCEQNLNHDAMYWYRQDPGQGLRLIYYSQIVNDFQKGDIAEGYSVSREKKESFPLTVTSAQKNPTAFYLCVSSPRAAGYNEQFFGPGTRLTVL.

The chain is built from TRBV6-6 and TRBJ2-3; 9 bases map to TRBD2. V was clipped by 2 bases and J by 3 bases; unmatched bases: 9. The CDR3 is made up of 17 amino acids. The V gene's germline CDR1 is MNHNY and CDR2 SVGAGI (reference sequence). For the CDR3, the DNA is TGTGCCAGCAGTTACCCTTGGGCCAGCGGGGGGACAGATACGCAGTATTTT. This translates into CASSYPWASGGTDTQYF.

This clonotype was picked up many times. The V call is TRBV5-1, the J call TRBJ2-7; 9 bases are shared with TRBD1. Germline CDR1 and CDR2: SGHRS and YFSETQ. The CDR3 has 14 amino acids. The CDR3 is CASSLGTGTYEQYV. The DNA of the CDR3 is TGTGCCAGCAGTTTAGGGACAGGGACCTACGAGCAGTACGTC.

This clonotype was observed a handful of times. This rearrangement joins TRBV27 to TRBJ2-5; 7 bases are shared with TRBD2. The trim removed 5 bases at V and 0 bases at J, leaving 9 bases unmatched. Germline assignment: CDR1 MNHEY and CDR2 SMNVEV (reference sequence). CDR3 size: 16 residues. CDR3 in DNA: TGTGCCAGCAGTCTTACCGCGGGGGACTACCAAGAGACCCAGTACTTC. As protein: CASSLTAGDYQETQYF.

The chain couples TRBV15 to TRBJ1-5, with 7 positions matching TRBD1. This CDR3 has 18 amino acids. The V and J ends lost 4 bases and 0 bases, in that order; junction bases with no gene match: 12. Germline loops: CDR1 LNHNV, CDR2 YYDKDF (reference sequence). The CDR3 sequence is CATSTTKDRSFSNQPQHF. The CDR3 DNA follows: TGTGCCACCAGCACTACGAAGGACAGGAGTTTTAGCAATCAGCCCCAGCATTTT. The full variable domain, completed using reference TRBV15 and TRBJ1-5, is DAMVIQNPRYQVTQFGKPVTLSCSQTLNHNVMYWYQQKSSQAPKLLFHYYDKDFNNEADTPDNFQSRRPNTSFCFLDIRSPGLGDTAMYLCATSTTKDRSFSNQPQHFGDGTRLSIL.

The chain has TRBV29-1 and TRBJ2-7; TRBD1 matches 8 bases. CDR3 size: 14 residues. Germline V gene data show CDR1 as SQVTM and CDR2 as ANQGSEA. After removal of 4 bases from V and 2 bases from J, the junction contained 7 bases not matched to a gene. The chain's CDR3 is CSVVTGVDPYEQYF. DNA for the CDR3: TGCAGCGTTGTGACAGGGGTTGACCCCTACGAGCAGTACTTC.

The chain carries TRBV27 and TRBJ2-3; 11 bases fit TRBD2. The CDR3 covers 19 residues. Trimming cost V 2 bases and J 5 bases; bases outside gene matches: 15. Germline CDR1 MNHEY, CDR2 SMNVEV (reference sequence). CDR3 in DNA: TGTGCCAGCAGTTTAACCCGGGCCCCGACTAGCGGGACAAAAGATACGCAGTATTTT. It translates to CASSLTRAPTSGTKDTQYF.

This clonotype was counted a few times. This chain uses TRBV12-3 or TRBV12-4 with TRBJ2-7, with TRBD2 as a possible D gene (5 bases). This CDR3 comprises 13 residues. Deletions cut 5 bases from V and 4 bases from J, with 12 bases between. The CDR3 reads CASSPRPGYEQYV. As DNA, the CDR3 is TGTGCCAGCAGTCCCCGACCGGGGTACGAGCAGTACGTC.

This sequence joins TRBV2 and TRBJ1-2; unclear D gene. V was shortened by 10 bases and J by 5 bases, with 14 bases between the two germline ends. Germline values: CDR1 SNHLY, CDR2 FYNNEI. CDR3 size: 12 residues. CDR3 region: CATTSAQYGYTF. For the CDR3, the DNA is TGTGCCACCACCTCTGCTCAATATGGCTACACCTTC.

This chain connects TRBV29-1 to TRBJ2-7; 7 bases fit TRBD1. The CDR3 sequence is 13 residues long. The trim removed 3 bases at V and 4 bases at J, leaving 6 bases unmatched. From germline, CDR1 is SQVTM and CDR2 ANQGSEA. The CDR3 spells CSVDGTDAYEQYF. The CDR3 DNA follows: TGCAGCGTTGACGGGACAGACGCATACGAGCAGTACTTC.

The rearrangement joins TRBV28 to TRBJ1-4; D unclear. Germline V gene lookup returns CDR1 MDHEN and CDR2 SYDVKM. This CDR3 contains 14 residues. The V end lost 6 bases, the J end lost 0 bases, and 8 bases lay between the germline ends. CDR3 coding DNA: TGTGCCAGCAGAAACATTGCAACTAATGAAAAACTGTTTTTT. It yields the protein CASRNIATNEKLFF.

The chain carries TRBV29-1 and TRBJ1-1; TRBD1 is a possible D gene (5 bases). The CDR3 loop spans 13 amino acids. V dropped 4 bases and J dropped 1 base, with 10 bases sitting between them. The V gene's germline CDR1 is SQVTM and CDR2 ANQGSEA. CDR3 in amino acids: CSVGAGWNTEAFF. CDR3 nucleotides: TGCAGCGTTGGGGCAGGGTGGAACACTGAAGCTTTCTTT.

Note on this clonotype: One end of the junction varies from germline; a read error may be responsible. The V call is TRBV23-1, the J call TRBJ2-2; D is uncertain. TRBV23-1 is labeled an ORF, and its function is uncertain. This CDR3 contains 16 residues. The CDR3 DNA reads as TGCGCCAGCAGCCAATCATCCAGCGAGGACACCGGGGAGCTGTTTTTT. Its translation is CASSQSSSEDTGELFF.

CDR3 nucleotides: TGTGCCAGCAGCTTTGACAGGGGGCGTTCCTACGAGCAGTACTTC. Its protein is CASSFDRGRSYEQYF. The chain carries TRBV5-4 and TRBJ2-7, with 10 bases matching TRBD1. CDR3 length: 15 amino acids. Trimming cost V 2 bases and J 1 base; bases outside gene matches: 3. Germline V gives CDR1 SGHNT, CDR2 YYREEE (reference sequence).

The table lists this clonotype with many counts. The rearrangement links TRBV19 to TRBJ1-1; D is ambiguous. There are 14 residues in the CDR3. CDR1 and CDR2 from the germline V gene are LNHDA and SQIVND (reference sequence). V was clipped by 5 bases and J by 3 bases, with 13 bases between them. CDR3 nucleotide sequence: TGTGCCAGTAGTGCCAGGAGAAGGGACACTGAAGCTTTCTTT. The encoded protein is CASSARRRDTEAFF.